A selection of T cell receptor beta chains follows, all from one sample in a study of graft-versus-host responses after intestinal transplantation. Produced via immunoSEQ multiplex PCR; TCRdb's table is partial and in-frame only. This table has 70,000 or so clones, about 80% appearing once. What these receptors recognize is not known. Sequenced here: unstimulated CD4+ T cells sorted from spleen or lymph node cells, sampled before transplant. Receptors originate from a human donor who was the organ donor for an intestinal transplant. Each CDR3 is given with its conserved first and last residue. Fields, in order: clone size, V gene, J gene, D gene, CDR3 DNA, CDR3 protein. The D gene is left open where the match is weak. Expanded clones get a size class; other rows say once, few or many, or leave the size out.

>NA|TRBV19|TRBJ1-1|NA
TGTGCCAGTACAGTAAAATGGGTAGGGGTGAACACTGAAGCTTTCTTT
CASTVKWVGVNTEAFF
>NA|TRBV5-6|TRBJ2-1|TRBD1
TGTGCCAGCAGCACCTCAGACAGGGTTCCCCACAATGAGCAGTTCTTC
CASSTSDRVPHNEQFF
>NA|TRBV6-6|TRBJ2-3|TRBD1
TGTGCCAGCAGTCCAGGACAGGGTCGGGATACGCAGTATTTT
CASSPGQGRDTQYF
>NA|TRBV2|TRBJ1-1|NA
TGTGCCAGCAGTGCCTTCGGGGCTGAAGCTTTCTTT
CASSAFGAEAFF
>NA|TRBV9|TRBJ1-2|NA
TGTGCCAGCAGCGTAGGACAAGGCTCCTATGGCTACACCTTC
CASSVGQGSYGYTF
>NA|TRBV5-6|TRBJ1-2|NA
TGTGCCAGCAGCTTACCGACGGGGAACTATGGCTACACCTTC
CASSLPTGNYGYTF
>NA|TRBV7-8|TRBJ1-1|TRBD1
TGTGCCAGCAGCTTAACGGGACAGGGGGCGCTTATCTGGACGAACACTGAAGCTTTCTTT
CASSLTGQGALIWTNTEAFF
>NA|TRBV7-2|TRBJ2-2|TRBD1
TGTGCCAGCAGCTGGGACAGGGACACCGGGGAGCTGTTTTTT
CASSWDRDTGELFF
>NA|TRBV5-4|TRBJ1-1|TRBD1
TGTGCCAGCAGCCGAGACAGGGCCAACACTGAAGCTTTCTTT
CASSRDRANTEAFF
>NA|TRBV29-1|TRBJ1-2|NA
TGCAGCGTCCCCGAGGTACCCCACGGCTACACCTTC
CSVPEVPHGYTF
>NA|TRBV27|TRBJ2-3|NA
TGTGCCAGCAGTTTCCTCAGCGTTAGTACAGATACGCAGTATTTT
CASSFLSVSTDTQYF
>NA|TRBV9|TRBJ1-2|NA
TGTGCCAGCAGCGTCGGCATGGGGCCCCTTAACTATGGCTACACCTTC
CASSVGMGPLNYGYTF
>few|TRBV11-2|TRBJ1-1|NA
TGTGCCAGCAGTAAAAGCAGGGGCTGGGACACTGAAGCTTTCTTT
CASSKSRGWDTEAFF
>NA|TRBV5-1|TRBJ2-2|TRBD2
TGCGCCAGCAGCTTGAAGCGGGGGCCCACGGTCGGGGAGCTGTTTTTT
CASSLKRGPTVGELFF
>NA|TRBV11-1|TRBJ2-3|TRBD2
TGTGCCAGCAGCTCGGGACTAGCGGGTGTGTCTAGCACAGATACGCAGTATTTT
CASSSGLAGVSSTDTQYF
>few|TRBV6-1|TRBJ1-5|NA
TGTGCCAGCACCCCCGGCGTAGCAGGGAATCAGCCCCAGCATTTT
CASTPGVAGNQPQHF
>NA|TRBV10-3|TRBJ1-2|NA
TGTGCCATCAGTGAAGCCGGTTTTGGCTACACCTTC
CAISEAGFGYTF
>NA|TRBV4-1|TRBJ1-1|NA
TGCGCCAGCAGCCATCGGACAGAGAACACTGAAGCTTTCTTT
CASSHRTENTEAFF
>NA|TRBV18|TRBJ1-5|TRBD1
TGTGCCAGCTCAGCGGGGACAGCTAGCAATCAGCCCCAGCATTTT
CASSAGTASNQPQHF
>NA|TRBV7-2|TRBJ1-3|NA
TGTGCCAGCAGCTTAGATCTTGGGCAGGCCAACACCATATATTTT
CASSLDLGQANTIYF
>few|TRBV7-2|TRBJ1-6|NA
TGTGCCAGCAGCCCACAGGGCAGTCATAATTCACCCCTCCACTTT
CASSPQGSHNSPLHF
>NA|TRBV7-9|TRBJ1-5|TRBD1
TGTGCCAGCAGCTCGGGACAGTCCTACAATCAGCCCCAGCATTTT
CASSSGQSYNQPQHF
>NA|TRBV29-1|TRBJ1-5|TRBD1
TGCAGCGTCCGCTTAGGGACAGGTAGCAATCAGCCCCAGCATTTT
CSVRLGTGSNQPQHF
>NA|TRBV30|TRBJ2-5|TRBD2
TGTGCCTGGAATCCGGGACTAATCCAAGAGACCCAGTACTTC
CAWNPGLIQETQYF
>NA|TRBV5-4|TRBJ2-5|NA
TGTGCCAGCAGCTTGAGCCCGGTTGTCCAAGAGACCCAGTACTTC
CASSLSPVVQETQYF
>NA|TRBV6-1|TRBJ2-2|NA
TGTGCCAGCAGTGTGCGGCTAACCGGGGAGCTGTTTTTT
CASSVRLTGELFF
>NA|TRBV11-3|TRBJ2-2|NA
TGTGCCAGCAGCTTCTCGACAGTAAACACCGGGGAGCTGTTTTTT
CASSFSTVNTGELFF
>NA|TRBV9|TRBJ2-3|NA
TGTGCCAGCAGCGTACGCCGGGGGGATACGCAGTATTTT
CASSVRRGDTQYF
>NA|TRBV7-6|TRBJ2-2|NA
TGTGCCAGCAGCTTGTCTCCAGGGGCCGGGGAGCTGTTTTTT
CASSLSPGAGELFF
>NA|TRBV9|TRBJ1-2|NA
TGTGCCAGCACCGTTCCAGCGAACTATGGCTACACCTTC
CASTVPANYGYTF
>NA|TRBV4-3|TRBJ1-2|NA
TGCGCCAGCAGCCAAGATGGCAGGGGCCATGTCGTTGGCTACACCTTC
CASSQDGRGHVVGYTF
>few|TRBV6-4|TRBJ1-2|NA
TGTGCCAGCGGGGGCCCGGGATATGGCTACACCTTC
CASGGPGYGYTF
>NA|TRBV27|TRBJ1-6|NA
TGTGCCAGCAGTTTATCGATAACGTGGACAGATTCCAGCTATAATTCACCCCTCCACTTT
CASSLSITWTDSSYNSPLHF
>NA|TRBV19|TRBJ2-5|NA
TGTGCCAGTAGCCTACAGGGCCTAAGCCGATTAGAGACCCAGTACTTC
CASSLQGLSRLETQYF
>NA|TRBV14|TRBJ2-5|TRBD2
TGTGCCAGCAGCCAAGAATGGGCTAGCGGCGAGACCCAGTACTTC
CASSQEWASGETQYF
>NA|TRBV4-1|TRBJ1-5|TRBD1
TGCGCCAGCAGCCAAGGGGGGACAGGTTATAGCAATCAGCCCCAGCATTTT
CASSQGGTGYSNQPQHF
>NA|TRBV7-6|TRBJ1-5|NA
TGTGCCAGCAGCTTAAACAGACATCAGCCCCAGCATTTT
CASSLNRHQPQHF
>few|TRBV27|TRBJ2-1|TRBD2
TGTGCCAGCAGTTTATCGGGGGGGGTTGAGCAGTTCTTC
CASSLSGGVEQFF
>NA|TRBV5-1|TRBJ2-2|TRBD1
TGCGCCAGCAGCTCCCGGACAGGGGGCGGGCGCACCGGGGAGCTGTTTTTT
CASSSRTGGGRTGELFF
>NA|TRBV30|TRBJ1-1|NA
TGTGCCTGGAATCAGGCGGACTTGGCTTTCTTT
CAWNQADLAFF
>NA|TRBV7-4|TRBJ1-2|NA
TGTGCCAGCAGCTTAGGCACAGGACGCTTGAACTATGGCTACACCTTC
CASSLGTGRLNYGYTF
>NA|TRBV5-1|TRBJ2-5|TRBD2
TGCGCCAGCAGCTCCAGCGGGGGGTGGGAAGAGACCCAGTACTTC
CASSSSGGWEETQYF
>NA|TRBV6-1|TRBJ1-5|TRBD1
TGTGCCAGCGAACAGGGGTTGAGCAATCAGCCCCAGCATTTT
CASEQGLSNQPQHF
>NA|TRBV7-9|TRBJ1-4|TRBD1
TGTGCCAGCAGCCCCTTCGGACAGGGGGCTGAAAAACTGTTTTTT
CASSPFGQGAEKLFF
>NA|TRBV7-6|TRBJ2-3|TRBD2
TGTGCCAGCAGCATGCCCCCGGCGGGGGTCAGCACAGATACGCAGTATTTT
CASSMPPAGVSTDTQYF
>few|TRBV28|TRBJ1-1|NA
TGTGCCAGCAGTGTTCCGGGCAAAGGGGACACTGAAGCTTTCTTT
CASSVPGKGDTEAFF
>NA|TRBV6-5|TRBJ1-1|NA
TGTGCCAGCAGTTACGGCCAGAACACTGAAGCTTTCTTT
CASSYGQNTEAFF
>NA|TRBV18|TRBJ2-5|NA
TGTGCCAGCTCACCAAGAGATATGACAGTGCAAGAGACCCAGTACTTC
CASSPRDMTVQETQYF
>NA|TRBV11-1|TRBJ1-2|NA
TGTGCCAGCAGCTTAGGCGTCGGGGGACGGTATGGCTACACCTTC
CASSLGVGGRYGYTF
>NA|TRBV15|TRBJ2-5|NA
TGTGCCACCAGCAGGGACACAAAAGAGACCCAGTACTTC
CATSRDTKETQYF
>NA|TRBV4-1|TRBJ1-4|NA
TGCGCCAGCAGCCAAGTGGGTTTGGGGGCAAGTGAAAAACTGTTTTTT
CASSQVGLGASEKLFF
>NA|TRBV28|TRBJ1-6|NA
TGTGCCAGCAGTTACGCAGGCGGGCGGCTTAATTCACCCCTCCACTTT
CASSYAGGRLNSPLHF